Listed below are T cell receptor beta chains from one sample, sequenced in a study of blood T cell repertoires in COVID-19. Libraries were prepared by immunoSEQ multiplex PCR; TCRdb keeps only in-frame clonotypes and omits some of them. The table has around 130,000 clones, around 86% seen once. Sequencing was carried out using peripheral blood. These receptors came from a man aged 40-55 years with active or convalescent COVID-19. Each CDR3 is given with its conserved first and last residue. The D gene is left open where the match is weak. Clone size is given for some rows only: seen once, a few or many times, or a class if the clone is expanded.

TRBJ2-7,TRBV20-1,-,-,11,TGCAGTGCTAGAGATCCGTACGAGCAGTACTTC,CSARDPYEQYF
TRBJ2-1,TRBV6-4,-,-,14,TGTGCCAGCAGTGATTCACTAGTTAGGGATGAGCAGTTCTTC,CASSDSLVRDEQFF
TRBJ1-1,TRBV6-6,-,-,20,TGTGCCAGCAGCTTCTCTCGCCACAAGAGGGGGGGTATTATGAACACTGAAGCTTTCTTT,CASSFSRHKRGGIMNTEAFF
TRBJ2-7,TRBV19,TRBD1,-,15,TGTGCCAGCAACCGACAGGGAATATTTCCCTACGAGCAGTACTTC,CASNRQGIFPYEQYF
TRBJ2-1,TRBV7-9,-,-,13,TGTGCCAGCAGCCCCGCGGATTACAATGAGCAGTTCTTC,CASSPADYNEQFF
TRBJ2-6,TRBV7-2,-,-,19,TGTGCCAGCAGCTTAGTTTATACATTGGCCAGCTCTGGGGCCAACGTCCTGACTTTC,CASSLVYTLASSGANVLTF
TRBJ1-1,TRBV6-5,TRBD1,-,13,TGTGCCAGCAGCGATGACAGGGTTCAATGGACTTTCTTT,CASSDDRVQWTFF
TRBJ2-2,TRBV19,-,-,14,TGTGCCAGTAGTATATCTCCGAACACCGGGGAGCTGTTTTTT,CASSISPNTGELFF
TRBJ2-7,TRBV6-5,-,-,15,TGTGCCAGCAGTTACTCCAGGGGGGCCCTCTACGAGCAGTACTTC,CASSYSRGALYEQYF
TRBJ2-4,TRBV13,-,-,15,TGTGCCAGCAGCCCTGACAGTGTGGTCAAAAACATTCAGTACTTC,CASSPDSVVKNIQYF
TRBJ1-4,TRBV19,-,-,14,TGTGCCAGTAGCTGGGGGAGGGGGAATGAAAAACTGTTTTTT,CASSWGRGNEKLFF
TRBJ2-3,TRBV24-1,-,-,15,TGTGCCACCAGTGATCCCCTACGAACAGGTGATACGCAGTATTTT,CATSDPLRTGDTQYF
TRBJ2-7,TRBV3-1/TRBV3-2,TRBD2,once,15,TGTGCCAGCAGCGCAGGGGCTAGCGGGTCCTACGAGCAGTACTTC,CASSAGASGSYEQYF
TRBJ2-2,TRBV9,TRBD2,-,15,TGTGCCAGCAGAGCCAGCGGGGTACCCACCGGGGAGCTGTTTTTT,CASRASGVPTGELFF
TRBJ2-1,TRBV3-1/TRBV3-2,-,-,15,TGTGCCAGCAGCCCGTTGGCAGCCGGGGACAATGAGCAGTTCTTC,CASSPLAAGDNEQFF
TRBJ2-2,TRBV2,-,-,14,TGTGCCAGCAGCTATTCCCGAGAGCTTGGGGAGCTGTTTTTT,CASSYSRELGELFF
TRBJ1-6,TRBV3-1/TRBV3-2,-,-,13,TGTGCCAGCAGCCAGGGAGGGAATTCACCCCTCCACTTT,CASSQGGNSPLHF
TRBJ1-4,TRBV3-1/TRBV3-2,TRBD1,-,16,TGTGCCAGCAGCCACAGTCCGGACAGGGTGAATGAAAAACTGTTTTTT,CASSHSPDRVNEKLFF
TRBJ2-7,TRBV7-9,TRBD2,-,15,TGTGCCAGCAGCCTAGCGGGGGGGAATCCCTACGAGCAGTACTTC,CASSLAGGNPYEQYF
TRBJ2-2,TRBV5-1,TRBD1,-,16,TGCGCCAGCAGTCAAAAAGGGGGCGCGGGTTCCGGGGAGCTGTTTTTT,CASSQKGGAGSGELFF
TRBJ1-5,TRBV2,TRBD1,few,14,TGTGCCAGCAGTGTTCAGGGGGCTTATCAGCCCCAGCATTTT,CASSVQGAYQPQHF
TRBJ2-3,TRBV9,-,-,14,TGTGCCAGCAGCGTGTTACAGAGCACAGATACGCAGTATTTT,CASSVLQSTDTQYF
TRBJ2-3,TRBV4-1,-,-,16,TGCGCCAGCAGCCAAGACCCCCGGGTGAGCACAGATACGCAGTATTTT,CASSQDPRVSTDTQYF
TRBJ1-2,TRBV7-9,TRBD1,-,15,TGTGCCAGCCCCGCCGGGACAGGGGACGCCTATGGCTACACCTTC,CASPAGTGDAYGYTF
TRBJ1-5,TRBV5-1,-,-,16,TGCGCCAGCAGCTTGGGTGACGGCGAGGGCAATCAGCCCCAGCATTTT,CASSLGDGEGNQPQHF
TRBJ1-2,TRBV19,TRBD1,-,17,TGTGCCAGTAGTGATTCCGGGACAGGGGGGTTGATTAATGGCTACACCTTC,CASSDSGTGGLINGYTF
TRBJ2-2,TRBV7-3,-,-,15,TGTGCCAGCAGCACTAACGGGTTGGGCACCGGGGAGCTGTTTTTT,CASSTNGLGTGELFF
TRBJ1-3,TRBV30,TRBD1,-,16,TGTGCCTGGAGTGGGGTCGGGACAGGGGTTGGAAACACCATATATTTT,CAWSGVGTGVGNTIYF
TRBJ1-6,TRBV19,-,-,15,TGTGCCAGTAGTGCTGTGGGCCCCTATAATTCACCCCTCCACTTT,CASSAVGPYNSPLHF
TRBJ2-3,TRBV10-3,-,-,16,TGTGCCATCAGCCTGGGGGGACTCCTTAGCACAGATACGCAGTATTTT,CAISLGGLLSTDTQYF
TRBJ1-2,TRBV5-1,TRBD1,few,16,TGCGCCAGCAGCGCGGGGACAGCAATCTCACCCTATGGCTACACCTTC,CASSAGTAISPYGYTF